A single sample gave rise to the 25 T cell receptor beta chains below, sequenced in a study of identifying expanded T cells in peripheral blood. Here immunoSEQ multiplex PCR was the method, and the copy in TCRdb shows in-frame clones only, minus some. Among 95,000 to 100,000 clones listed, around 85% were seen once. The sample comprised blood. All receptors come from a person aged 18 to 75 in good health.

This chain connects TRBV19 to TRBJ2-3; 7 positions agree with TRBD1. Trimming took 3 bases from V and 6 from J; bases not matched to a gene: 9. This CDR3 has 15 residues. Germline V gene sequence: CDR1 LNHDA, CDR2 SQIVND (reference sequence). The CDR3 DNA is TGTGCCAGTAGTATTAGGGGGCTGGACGCGGATACGCAGTATTTT. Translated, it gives CASSIRGLDADTQYF.

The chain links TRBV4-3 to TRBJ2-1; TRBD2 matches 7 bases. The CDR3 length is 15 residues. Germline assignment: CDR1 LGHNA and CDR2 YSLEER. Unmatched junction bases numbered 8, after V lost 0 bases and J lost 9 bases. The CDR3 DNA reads TGCGCCAGCAGCCAAGAGGTAGGGGACTATCGTGAGCAGTTCTTC. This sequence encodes CASSQEVGDYREQFF.

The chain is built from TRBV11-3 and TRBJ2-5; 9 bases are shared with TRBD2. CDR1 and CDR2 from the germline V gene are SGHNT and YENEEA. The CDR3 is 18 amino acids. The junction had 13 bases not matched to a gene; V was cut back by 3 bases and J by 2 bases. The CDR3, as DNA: TGTGCCAGCAGCTTGGGCTTAGCGGGGGACCCACCTCAAGAGACCCAGTACTTC. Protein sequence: CASSLGLAGDPPQETQYF.

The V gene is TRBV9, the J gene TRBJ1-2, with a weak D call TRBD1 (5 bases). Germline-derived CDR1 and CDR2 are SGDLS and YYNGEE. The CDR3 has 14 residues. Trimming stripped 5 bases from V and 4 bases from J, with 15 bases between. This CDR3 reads CASRTDSVAYGYTF. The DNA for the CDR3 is TGTGCCAGCAGGACAGATTCGGTCGCCTATGGCTACACCTTC. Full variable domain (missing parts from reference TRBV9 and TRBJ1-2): DSGVTQTPKHLITATGQRVTLRCSPRSGDLSVYWYQQSLDQGLQFLIQYYNGEERAKGNILERFSAQQFPDLHSELNLSSLELGDSALYFCASRTDSVAYGYTFGSGTRLTVV.

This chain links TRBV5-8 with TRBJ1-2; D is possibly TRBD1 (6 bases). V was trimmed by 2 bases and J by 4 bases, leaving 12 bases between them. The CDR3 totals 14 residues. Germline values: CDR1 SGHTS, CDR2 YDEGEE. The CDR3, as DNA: TGTGCCAGCAGCTTTGAACAGGGAGGCTATGGCTACACCTTC. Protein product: CASSFEQGGYGYTF. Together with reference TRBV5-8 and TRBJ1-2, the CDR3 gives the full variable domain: EAGVTQSPTHLIKTRGQQATLRCSPISGHTSVYWYQQALGLGLQFLLWYDEGEERNRGNFPPRFSGRQFPNYSSELNVNALELEDSALYLCASSFEQGGYGYTFGSGTRLTVV.

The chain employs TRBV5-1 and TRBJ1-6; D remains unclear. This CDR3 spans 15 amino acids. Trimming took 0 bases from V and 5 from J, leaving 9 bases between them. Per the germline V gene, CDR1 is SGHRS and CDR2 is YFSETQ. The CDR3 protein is CASSLDRPNNSPLHF. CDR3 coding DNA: TGCGCCAGCAGCTTGGACAGACCTAATAATTCACCCCTCCACTTT.

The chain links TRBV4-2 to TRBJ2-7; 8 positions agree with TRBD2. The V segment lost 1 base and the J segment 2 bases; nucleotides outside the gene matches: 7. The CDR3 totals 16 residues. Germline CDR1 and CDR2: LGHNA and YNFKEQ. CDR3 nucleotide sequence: TGTGCCAGCAGCCAAGGGGCCGGGGGGGCCGCCTACGAGCAGTACTTC. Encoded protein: CASSQGAGGAAYEQYF.

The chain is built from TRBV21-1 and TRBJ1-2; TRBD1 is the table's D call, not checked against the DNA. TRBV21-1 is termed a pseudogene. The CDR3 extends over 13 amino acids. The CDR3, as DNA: TGTGCCAGGAAAGCCGGGACAGACTATGGCTACACCTTC. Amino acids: CARKAGTDYGYTF.

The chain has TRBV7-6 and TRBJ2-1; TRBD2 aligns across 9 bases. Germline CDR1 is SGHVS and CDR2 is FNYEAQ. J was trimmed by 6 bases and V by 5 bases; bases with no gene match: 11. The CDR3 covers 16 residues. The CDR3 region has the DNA TGTGCCAGCAGCCAAGGCGGGGCTAGCGGGGTCAATGAGCAGTTCTTC. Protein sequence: CASSQGGASGVNEQFF.

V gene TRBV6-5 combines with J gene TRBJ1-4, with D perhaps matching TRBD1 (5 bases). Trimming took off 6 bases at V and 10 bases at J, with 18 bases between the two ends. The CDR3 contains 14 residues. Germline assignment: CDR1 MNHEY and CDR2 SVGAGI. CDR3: CASSHPTERGKLFF. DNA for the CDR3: TGTGCCAGCAGCCACCCGACAGAGCGGGGAAAACTGTTTTTT.

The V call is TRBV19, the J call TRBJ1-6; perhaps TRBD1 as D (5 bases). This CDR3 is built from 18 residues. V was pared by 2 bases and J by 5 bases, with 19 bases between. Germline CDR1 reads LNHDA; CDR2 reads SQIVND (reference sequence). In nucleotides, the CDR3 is TGTGCCAGTAGTATACGGGGGTCCTCCCGACCCGATAATTCACCCCTCCACTTT. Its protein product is CASSIRGSSRPDNSPLHF.

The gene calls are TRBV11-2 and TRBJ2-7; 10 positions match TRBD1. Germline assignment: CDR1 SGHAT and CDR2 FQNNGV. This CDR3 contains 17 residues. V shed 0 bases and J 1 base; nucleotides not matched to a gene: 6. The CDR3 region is CASSLDVRGQGSYEQYF. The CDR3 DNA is TGTGCCAGCAGCTTAGATGTGAGGGGACAGGGGTCCTACGAGCAGTACTTC. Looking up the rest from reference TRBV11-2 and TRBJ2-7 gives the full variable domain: EAGVAQSPRYKIIEKRQSVAFWCNPISGHATLYWYQQILGQGPKLLIQFQNNGVVDDSQLPKDRFSAERLKGVDSTLKIQPAKLEDSAVYLCASSLDVRGQGSYEQYFGPGTRLTVT.

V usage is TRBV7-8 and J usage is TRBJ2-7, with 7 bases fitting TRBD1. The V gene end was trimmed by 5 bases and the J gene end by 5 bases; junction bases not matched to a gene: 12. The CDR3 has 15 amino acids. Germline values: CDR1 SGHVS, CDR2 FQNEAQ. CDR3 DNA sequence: TGTGCCAGCAGCCCTGAGACAGGGTCCGATAACGAGCAGTACTTC. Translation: CASSPETGSDNEQYF.

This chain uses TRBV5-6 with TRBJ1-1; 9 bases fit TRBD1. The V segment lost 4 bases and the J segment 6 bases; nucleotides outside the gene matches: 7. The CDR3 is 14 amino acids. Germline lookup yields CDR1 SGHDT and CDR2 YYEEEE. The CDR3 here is CASSPGTGWAEAFF. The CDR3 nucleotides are TGTGCCAGCAGCCCTGGGACAGGGTGGGCTGAAGCTTTCTTT.

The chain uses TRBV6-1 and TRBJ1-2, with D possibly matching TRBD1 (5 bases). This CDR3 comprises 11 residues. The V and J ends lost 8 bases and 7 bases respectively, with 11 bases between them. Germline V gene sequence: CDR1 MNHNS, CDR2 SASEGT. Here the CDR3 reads CASAWRGGYTF. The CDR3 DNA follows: TGTGCCAGCGCCTGGAGGGGTGGCTACACCTTC.

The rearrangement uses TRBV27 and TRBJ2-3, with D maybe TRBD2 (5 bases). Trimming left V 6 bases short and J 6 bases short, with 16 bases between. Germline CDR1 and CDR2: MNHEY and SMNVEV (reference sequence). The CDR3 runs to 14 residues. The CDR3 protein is CASSTRASWDTQYF. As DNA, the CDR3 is TGTGCCAGCAGCACTAGGGCCTCATGGGATACGCAGTATTTT.

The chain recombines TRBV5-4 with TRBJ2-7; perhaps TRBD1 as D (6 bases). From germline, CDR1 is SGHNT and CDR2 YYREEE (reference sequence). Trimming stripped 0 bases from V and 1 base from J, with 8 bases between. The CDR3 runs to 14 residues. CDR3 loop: CASSLGQESYEQYF. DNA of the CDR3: TGTGCCAGCAGCTTGGGACAGGAGTCCTACGAGCAGTACTTC.

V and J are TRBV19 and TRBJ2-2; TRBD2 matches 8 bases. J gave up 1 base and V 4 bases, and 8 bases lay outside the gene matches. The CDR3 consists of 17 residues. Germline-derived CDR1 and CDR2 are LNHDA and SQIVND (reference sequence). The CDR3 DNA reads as TGTGCCAGTAGTAGCCCGGGACTAGGAATGAACACCGGGGAGCTGTTTTTT. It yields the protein CASSSPGLGMNTGELFF.

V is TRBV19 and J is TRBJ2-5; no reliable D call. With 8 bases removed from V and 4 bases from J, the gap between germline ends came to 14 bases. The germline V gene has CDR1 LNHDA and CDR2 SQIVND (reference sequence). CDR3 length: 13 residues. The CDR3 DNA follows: TGTGCCAGTCGGCCATGGGGTCGAGAGACCCAGTACTTC. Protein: CASRPWGRETQYF.

DNA for the CDR3: TGTGCCAGCAGCTTGAAAGCAGGAGCGGGGGGCCTGGAGACCCAGTACTTC. This encodes CASSLKAGAGGLETQYF. The chain recombines TRBV5-6 with TRBJ2-5; 9 nucleotides align to TRBD2. The length of the CDR3 is 17 residues. V shed 1 base and J 5 bases; nucleotides not matched to a gene: 12. In germline, CDR1 is SGHDT, CDR2 YYEEEE.

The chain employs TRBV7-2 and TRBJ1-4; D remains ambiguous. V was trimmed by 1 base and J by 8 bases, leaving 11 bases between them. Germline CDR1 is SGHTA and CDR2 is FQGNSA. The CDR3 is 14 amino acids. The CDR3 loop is CASSLGWGREKLFF. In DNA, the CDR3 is TGTGCCAGCAGCTTAGGGTGGGGAAGAGAAAAACTGTTTTTT.

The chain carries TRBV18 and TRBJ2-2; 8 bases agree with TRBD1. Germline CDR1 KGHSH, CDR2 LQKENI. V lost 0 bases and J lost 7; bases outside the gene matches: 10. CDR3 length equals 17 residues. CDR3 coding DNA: TGTGCCAGCTCACCACCGGAGGACAGGGTCGAACACGGGGAGCTGTTTTTT. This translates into CASSPPEDRVEHGELFF. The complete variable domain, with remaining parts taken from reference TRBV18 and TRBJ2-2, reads NAGVMQNPRHLVRRRGQEARLRCSPMKGHSHVYWYRQLPEEGLKFMVYLQKENIIDESGMPKERFSAEFPKEGPSILRIQQVVRGDSAAYFCASSPPEDRVEHGELFFGEGSRLTVL.

The CDR3 protein is CASSFSGSEKLFF. CDR3 bases: TGTGCCAGCAGCTTCTCGGGTAGTGAAAAACTGTTTTTT. V is TRBV11-3 and J is TRBJ1-4; D is undetermined. The CDR3 is 13 amino acids. The germline V gene has CDR1 SGHNT and CDR2 YENEEA. Trimming removed 3 bases at V and 7 bases at J, with 9 bases between.

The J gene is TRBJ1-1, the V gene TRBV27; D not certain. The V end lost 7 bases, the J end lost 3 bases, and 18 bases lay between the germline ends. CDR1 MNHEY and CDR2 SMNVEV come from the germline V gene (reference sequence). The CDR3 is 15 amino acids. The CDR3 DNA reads TGTGCCAGCACCGAAACTATCGGGCGGGACACTGAAGCTTTCTTT. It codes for CASTETIGRDTEAFF.

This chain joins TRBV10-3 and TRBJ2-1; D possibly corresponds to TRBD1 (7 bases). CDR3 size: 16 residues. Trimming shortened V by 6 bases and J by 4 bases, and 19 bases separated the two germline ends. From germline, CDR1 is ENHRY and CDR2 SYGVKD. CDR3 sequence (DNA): TGTGCCATCAGACACAACCAGGGGGGTTCGTACAATGAGCAGTTCTTC. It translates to CAIRHNQGGSYNEQFF.